The 29 T cell receptor beta chains listed next were all sequenced from one sample in a study of cytomegalovirus exposure and HLA in healthy donors. Sequencing used immunoSEQ multiplex PCR; TCRdb keeps in-frame clones, though not all of them. Here the sample spans over 150,000 clones, 95% to 97% being singletons. The sample taken for sequencing was PBMCs. These receptors all stem from a woman aged 18-29 years in good health and CMV-seronegative.

V is TRBV6-5 and J is TRBJ2-2; unclear D gene. The CDR3 loop spans 16 amino acids. The V and J ends lost 2 bases and 4 bases respectively, with 14 bases between them. The germline CDR1 and CDR2 sequences are MNHEY and SVGAGI. The CDR3 loop is CASSYTTHLRTGELFF. CDR3 in DNA: TGTGCCAGCAGTTACACCACCCATCTACGCACCGGGGAGCTGTTTTTT.

The J gene is TRBJ2-3, the V gene TRBV19; TRBD1 matches 9 bases. This CDR3 comprises 15 residues. Germline V CDR1 and CDR2: LNHDA, SQIVND (reference sequence). V trimming: 7 bases; J trimming: 0 bases; junction bases outside the gene matches: 5. The CDR3 sequence: CASNRQGGSTDTQYF. Here the CDR3 DNA reads TGTGCCAGTAACCGACAGGGGGGGAGCACAGATACGCAGTATTTT.

The chain combines TRBV15 with TRBJ2-7; 7 bases line up with TRBD1. The CDR3 extends over 14 amino acids. Germline values: CDR1 LNHNV, CDR2 YYDKDF (reference sequence). V was pared by 4 bases and J by 0 bases, with 3 bases of the junction left unmatched. The CDR3 is CATSINRGSYEQYF. CDR3 nucleotide sequence: TGTGCCACCAGCATCAACAGGGGCTCCTACGAGCAGTACTTC.

The chain recombines TRBV5-4 with TRBJ2-7, with D possibly matching TRBD1 (6 bases). Germline values: CDR1 SGHNT, CDR2 YYREEE (reference sequence). This CDR3 has 15 amino acids. The ends were cut back, 4 bases at V and 2 bases at J, with 16 bases in the middle. The CDR3 DNA sequence: TGTGCCAGCAGCCCGGAGACAGGAACCGCCTACGAGCAGTACTTC. Amino acid sequence: CASSPETGTAYEQYF.

The V call is TRBV7-2, the J call TRBJ2-5; maybe TRBD2 (7 bases). This CDR3 contains 14 residues. V shed 4 bases and J shed 5 bases, with 14 bases lying between them. Germline V gives CDR1 SGHTA, CDR2 FQGNSA. CDR3 nucleotide sequence: TGTGCCAGCAGCTCGAGGGGGGGCAGGGAGACCCAGTACTTC. This sequence encodes CASSSRGGRETQYF.

The gene calls are TRBV5-6 and TRBJ1-2; the D is unclear. This CDR3 region has 13 residues. V lost 5 bases and J lost 1, with 9 bases in between. Per germline, CDR1 SGHDT and CDR2 YYEEEE. The CDR3 coding sequence is TGTGCCAGCAGGAGGAGATTTAACTATGGCTACACCTTC. It encodes CASRRRFNYGYTF.

The chain recombines TRBV4-2 with TRBJ2-7; TRBD2 aligns across 7 bases. The CDR3 extends over 15 amino acids. Germline CDR1 is LGHNA and CDR2 is YNFKEQ. J was trimmed by 2 bases and V by 3 bases; bases with no gene match: 7. The CDR3 is CASSQGREVAYEQYF. DNA for the CDR3: TGTGCCAGCAGCCAGGGGAGGGAAGTCGCCTACGAGCAGTACTTC.

DNA for the CDR3: TGTGCCAGCAGTGGCCCCGGATTAGCCATCACCGGGGAGCTGTTTTTT. This translates into CASSGPGLAITGELFF. This chain joins TRBV6-1 and TRBJ2-2, with unresolved D. V shed 4 bases and J shed 4 bases, with 16 bases lying between them. The CDR3 has 16 residues. CDR1 MNHNS and CDR2 SASEGT come from the germline V gene.

Only one count was recorded for this clone. The chain carries TRBV5-1 and TRBJ2-2; D possibly corresponds to TRBD1 (5 bases). There are 15 residues in the CDR3. The V end was cut by 0 bases, the J end by 3 bases, with 9 bases between. CDR1 and CDR2 from the germline V gene are SGHRS and YFSETQ. Here the CDR3 reads CASSLGGSDTGELFF. CDR3 sequence (DNA): TGCGCCAGCAGCTTGGGGGGCAGCGACACCGGGGAGCTGTTTTTT.

V usage is TRBV19 and J usage is TRBJ1-1; a possible D gene is TRBD1 (6 bases). V was pared by 6 bases and J by 5 bases, with 16 bases between. This CDR3 has 14 amino acids. Germline CDR1 reads LNHDA; CDR2 reads SQIVND (reference sequence). As DNA, the CDR3 is TGTGCCAGTAGCACCTGGACAGCTAATACTGAAGCTTTCTTT. Translating gives CASSTWTANTEAFF.

The chain has TRBV5-4 and TRBJ2-1; 7 nucleotides match TRBD2. The CDR3 is 14 residues long. Unmatched junction bases numbered 8, after V lost 4 bases and J lost 7 bases. Germline V gene sequence: CDR1 SGHNT, CDR2 YYREEE (reference sequence). This CDR3 is CASSPTGGWNEQFF. The CDR3 DNA reads TGTGCCAGCAGCCCGACGGGGGGTTGGAATGAGCAGTTCTTC.

This chain connects TRBV7-8 to TRBJ2-7; 9 positions match TRBD1. Looked up from germline, CDR1 is SGHVS and CDR2 is FQNEAQ. V dropped 4 bases and J dropped 2; count of bases not matched to a gene: 3. The length of the CDR3 is 14 residues. The DNA of the CDR3 is TGTGCCAGCAGCTGGGACAGGGCGGCCTACGAGCAGTACTTC. This gives the protein CASSWDRAAYEQYF.

This chain links TRBV9 with TRBJ2-2, with D perhaps TRBD2 (5 bases). Looked up from germline, CDR1 is SGDLS and CDR2 is YYNGEE. The CDR3 contains 16 residues. V was shortened by 6 bases and J by 4 bases, with 19 bases between the two germline ends. In nucleotides, the CDR3 is TGTGCCAGCAACCTAAGGAGGCCGGTACTCACCGGGGAGCTGTTTTTT. It translates to CASNLRRPVLTGELFF.

The chain uses TRBV6-1 and TRBJ1-3; D perhaps matches TRBD1 (6 bases). V shed 4 bases and J shed 0 bases, with 7 bases lying between them. The CDR3 extends over 14 amino acids. Germline-derived CDR1 and CDR2 are MNHNS and SASEGT. The CDR3 region is CASSVRGSGNTIYF. The CDR3 DNA reads as TGTGCCAGCAGTGTCAGGGGCTCTGGAAACACCATATATTTT.

The chain joins TRBV6-1 to TRBJ1-2; 12 bases are a match to TRBD1. Germline V gives CDR1 MNHNS, CDR2 SASEGT. V shed 4 bases, J shed 3 bases, and the junction held 6 bases outside the gene matches. This CDR3 is built from 16 residues. This CDR3 is CASSAGTGGAYYGYTF. Written as DNA, the CDR3 is TGTGCCAGCAGTGCCGGGACAGGGGGCGCATACTATGGCTACACCTTC.

The rearrangement joins TRBV2 to TRBJ2-7; the D gene is possibly TRBD2 (6 bases). Germline V gene lookup returns CDR1 SNHLY and CDR2 FYNNEI. The CDR3 loop spans 15 amino acids. V dropped 5 bases and J dropped 3 bases, with 17 bases sitting between them. This CDR3 is CASSNQHRLVYEQYF. As DNA, the CDR3 is TGTGCCAGCAGTAACCAACACCGACTAGTCTACGAGCAGTACTTC.

The V and J genes are TRBV10-3 and TRBJ2-2, with TRBD1 matching over 7 bases. This CDR3 contains 14 residues. V was clipped by 10 bases and J by 0 bases; unmatched bases: 5. Germline V lookup: CDR1 ENHRY, CDR2 SYGVKD. CDR3 in amino acids: CASTGTANTGELFF. The CDR3 bases are TGTGCCAGTACCGGGACAGCGAACACCGGGGAGCTGTTTTTT.

In nucleotides, the CDR3 is TGCAGCGCCCGTGCGGAGGTCTGGAATACGCAGTATTTT. It is translated as CSARAEVWNTQYF. The V gene is TRBV29-1, the J gene TRBJ2-3, with D maybe TRBD2 (5 bases). The CDR3 runs to 13 residues. The germline CDR1 and CDR2 sequences are SQVTM and ANQGSEA. Trimming stripped 7 bases from V and 7 bases from J, with 18 bases between.

This sequence joins TRBV7-9 and TRBJ1-2; 8 bases fit TRBD1. The CDR3 contains 15 residues. Trimming cost V 5 bases and J 4 bases; bases outside gene matches: 9. Germline V gene sequence: CDR1 SEHNR, CDR2 FQNEAQ (reference sequence). CDR3 nucleotide sequence: TGTGCCAGCAGCCCATGGGGACAGGAGTTCTATGGCTACACCTTC. Amino acids: CASSPWGQEFYGYTF.

As DNA, the CDR3 is TGTGCCAGCTCACCAAGGGGAGCGGGTTATCAGCCCCAGCATTTT. It encodes CASSPRGAGYQPQHF. The chain uses TRBV18 and TRBJ1-5; D is possibly TRBD1 (5 bases). V was clipped by 2 bases and J by 5 bases, with 13 bases between them. The CDR3 covers 15 residues. Germline assignment: CDR1 KGHSH and CDR2 LQKENI.

This chain joins TRBV4-3 and TRBJ2-5; 11 bases are a match to TRBD2. Germline assignment: CDR1 LGHNA and CDR2 YSLEER. This CDR3 comprises 16 residues. Trimming took 2 bases from V and 2 from J; bases not matched to a gene: 4. The CDR3 region has the DNA TGCGCCAGCAGCCAACAACTAGCGGGGGTTCAAGAGACCCAGTACTTC. This sequence encodes CASSQQLAGVQETQYF.

The J gene is TRBJ2-3, the V gene TRBV6-1; 12 bases map to TRBD2. Germline CDR1 is MNHNS and CDR2 is SASEGT. The CDR3 has 14 amino acids. Trimming at V came to 6 bases and at J to 3 bases, leaving 1 base not matched to a gene. The chain's CDR3 is CASSLAGGTDTQYF. The CDR3 nucleotides are TGTGCCAGCAGCCTAGCGGGGGGGACAGATACGCAGTATTTT.

The chain couples TRBV7-2 to TRBJ1-4; a possible D gene is TRBD1 (5 bases). Germline V lookup: CDR1 SGHTA, CDR2 FQGNSA. The CDR3 loop spans 15 amino acids. Trimming removed 4 bases from V and 0 bases from J, with 9 bases in between. CDR3 residues: CASSSGHATNEKLFF. For the CDR3, the DNA is TGTGCCAGCAGCTCTGGACACGCAACTAATGAAAAACTGTTTTTT.

This chain connects TRBV6-5 to TRBJ2-3; 7 bases map to TRBD1. CDR3 length: 15 residues. Germline V gene sequence: CDR1 MNHEY, CDR2 SVGAGI. V lost 5 bases and J lost 6; bases outside the gene matches: 11. The CDR3 reads CASSASGTAADTQYF. CDR3 DNA: TGTGCCAGCAGTGCGTCCGGGACAGCCGCTGATACGCAGTATTTT.

This rearrangement joins TRBV4-1 to TRBJ2-3; TRBD1 matches at 9 bases. Germline assignment: CDR1 MGHRA and CDR2 YSYEKL. V gave up 3 bases and J gave up 1 base; unmatched junction bases: 2. CDR3 length: 15 amino acids. Here the CDR3 DNA reads TGCGCCAGCAGCCAGAGGACAGGGGGCACAGATACGCAGTATTTT. This sequence encodes CASSQRTGGTDTQYF.

This clone was detected once. The chain carries TRBV7-9 and TRBJ1-1; D gene ambiguous. Trimming removed 5 bases from V and 0 bases from J, with 10 bases in between. Germline assignment: CDR1 SEHNR and CDR2 FQNEAQ (reference sequence). The CDR3 is made up of 14 amino acids. DNA of the CDR3: TGTGCCAGCAGCACCAACAGCCTGAACACTGAAGCTTTCTTT. It specifies CASSTNSLNTEAFF.

This clone has just one count. The V and J genes are TRBV5-1 and TRBJ2-7; D uncertain. Germline loops: CDR1 SGHRS, CDR2 YFSETQ. Trimming pared 0 bases from V and 12 bases from J, leaving 13 bases between. The CDR3 extends over 12 amino acids. CDR3 DNA sequence: TGCGCCAGCAGCTTGGTAGCAGAACTATGGTACTTC. It encodes CASSLVAELWYF.

The chain joins TRBV7-3 to TRBJ2-7; 9 nucleotides match TRBD2. CDR1 SGHTA and CDR2 FQGTGA come from the germline V gene. CDR3 length equals 13 residues. V was pared by 5 bases and J by 3 bases, with 2 bases of the junction left unmatched. The chain's CDR3 is CASSALAGYEQYF. CDR3 nucleotides: TGTGCCAGCAGCGCACTAGCGGGCTACGAGCAGTACTTC.

The chain carries TRBV7-9 and TRBJ2-7; possibly TRBD1 for D (5 bases). Trimming stripped 4 bases from V and 2 bases from J, with 12 bases between. The CDR3 is 14 amino acids. Germline CDR1 is SEHNR and CDR2 is FQNEAQ (reference sequence). For the CDR3, the DNA is TGTGCCAGCAGCTCGCTCCAGGGTCCCTACGAGCAGTACTTC. Encoded protein: CASSSLQGPYEQYF.